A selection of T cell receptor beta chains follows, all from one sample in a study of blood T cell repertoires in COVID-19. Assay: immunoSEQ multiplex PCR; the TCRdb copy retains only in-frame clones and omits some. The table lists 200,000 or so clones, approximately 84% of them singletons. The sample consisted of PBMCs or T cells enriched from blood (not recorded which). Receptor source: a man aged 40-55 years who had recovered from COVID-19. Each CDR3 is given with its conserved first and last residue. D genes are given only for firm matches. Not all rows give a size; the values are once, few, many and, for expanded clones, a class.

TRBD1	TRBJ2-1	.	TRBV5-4	CASSFTTGPNEQFF	TGTGCCAGCAGTTTTACGACAGGGCCCAATGAGCAGTTCTTC
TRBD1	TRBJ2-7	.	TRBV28	CASSSQGQLGEQYF	TGTGCCAGCAGCTCTCAGGGACAGTTGGGGGAGCAGTACTTC
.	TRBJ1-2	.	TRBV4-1	CASVGGSHGYTF	TGCGCCAGCGTGGGGGGAAGCCATGGCTACACCTTC
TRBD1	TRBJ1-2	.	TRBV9	CASSLWTGGDGYTF	TGTGCCAGCAGCCTCTGGACAGGGGGAGATGGCTACACCTTC
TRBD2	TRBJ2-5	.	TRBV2	CASIRIAGDETQYF	TGTGCCAGCATACGGATAGCGGGGGATGAGACCCAGTACTTC
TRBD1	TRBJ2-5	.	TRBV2	CASSLDRGQETQYF	TGTGCCAGCAGTTTAGACAGGGGTCAAGAGACCCAGTACTTC
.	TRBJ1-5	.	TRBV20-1	CSASIGSDSNQPQHF	TGCAGTGCTAGTATAGGCAGCGATAGCAATCAGCCCCAGCATTTT
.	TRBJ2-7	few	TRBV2	CASSEMASYEQYF	TGTGCCAGCAGTGAGATGGCTTCTTACGAGCAGTACTTC
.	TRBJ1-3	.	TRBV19	CASTPQGRVPGNTIYF	TGTGCCAGTACCCCCCAGGGGCGGGTGCCTGGAAACACCATATATTTT
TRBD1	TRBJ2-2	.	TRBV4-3	CASSQGQGDQNTGELFF	TGCGCCAGCAGCCAAGGGCAGGGGGACCAGAACACCGGGGAGCTGTTTTTT
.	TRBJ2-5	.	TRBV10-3	CAISDRWSQETQYF	TGTGCCATCAGTGACCGGTGGTCCCAAGAGACCCAGTACTTC
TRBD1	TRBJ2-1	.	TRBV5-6	CASSLVDRVSYNEQFF	TGTGCCAGCAGCTTGGTGGACAGGGTGTCCTACAATGAGCAGTTCTTC